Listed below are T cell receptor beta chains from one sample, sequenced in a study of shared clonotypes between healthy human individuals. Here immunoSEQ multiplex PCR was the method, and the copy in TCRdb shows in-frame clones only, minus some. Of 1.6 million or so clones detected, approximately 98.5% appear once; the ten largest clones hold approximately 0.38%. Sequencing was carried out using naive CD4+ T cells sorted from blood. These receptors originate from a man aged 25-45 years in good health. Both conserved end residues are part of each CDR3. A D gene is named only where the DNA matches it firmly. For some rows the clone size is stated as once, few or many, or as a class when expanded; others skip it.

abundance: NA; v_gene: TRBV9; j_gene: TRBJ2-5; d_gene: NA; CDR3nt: TGTGCCAGCAGCGTCGGAGGTGGGACGGAGACCCAGTACTTC; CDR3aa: CASSVGGGTETQYF
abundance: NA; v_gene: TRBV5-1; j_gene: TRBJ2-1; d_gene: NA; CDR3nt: TGCGCCAGCAGCTTGGCCTGGCGGGGATACAATGAGCAGTTCTTC; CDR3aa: CASSLAWRGYNEQFF
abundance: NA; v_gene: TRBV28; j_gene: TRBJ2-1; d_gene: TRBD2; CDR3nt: TGTGCCAGCAGTTTTCCTAGGACATCGGGACTAGTAGATAATGAGCAGTTCTTC; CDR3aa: CASSFPRTSGLVDNEQFF
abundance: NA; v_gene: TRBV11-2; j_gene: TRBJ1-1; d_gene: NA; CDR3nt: TGTGCCAGCAGCTTAGAAGTGGAGGGGAAAGCTTTCTTT; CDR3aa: CASSLEVEGKAFF
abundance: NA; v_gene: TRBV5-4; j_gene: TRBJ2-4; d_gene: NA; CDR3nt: TGTGCCAGCAGGGGTACAGGGCCCATTGGCATTCAGTACTTC; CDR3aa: CASRGTGPIGIQYF
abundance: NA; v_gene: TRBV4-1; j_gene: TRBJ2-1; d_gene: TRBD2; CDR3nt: TGCGCCAGCAGCCAAGTTCCGGGAGGGCTTGGGGTAGACAATGAGCAGTTCTTC; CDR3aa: CASSQVPGGLGVDNEQFF
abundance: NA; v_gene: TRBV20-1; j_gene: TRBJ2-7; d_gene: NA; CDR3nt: TGCAGTGCTAGTGCGGCCTACGAGCAGTACTTC; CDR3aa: CSASAAYEQYF
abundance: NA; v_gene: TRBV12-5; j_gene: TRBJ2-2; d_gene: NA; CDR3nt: TGTGCTAGTGGTTTGGTACGCGCAGGGGGGCACACCGGGGAGCTGTTTTTT; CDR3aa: CASGLVRAGGHTGELFF
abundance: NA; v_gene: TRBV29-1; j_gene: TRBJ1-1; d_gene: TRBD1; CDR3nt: TGCAGCGTGTCGACAGGGAGGGGGACTGAAGCTTTCTTT; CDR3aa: CSVSTGRGTEAFF
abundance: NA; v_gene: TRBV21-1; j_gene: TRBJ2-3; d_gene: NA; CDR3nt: TGTGCCAGCAGCAAAGCGGTGGCTAGCGGGAGATGGGCAGATACGCAGTATTTT; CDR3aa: CASSKAVASGRWADTQYF
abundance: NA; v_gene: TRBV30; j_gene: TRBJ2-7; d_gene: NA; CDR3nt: TGTGCCTGGAGCGCAGGGAACGAGCAGTACTTC; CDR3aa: CAWSAGNEQYF
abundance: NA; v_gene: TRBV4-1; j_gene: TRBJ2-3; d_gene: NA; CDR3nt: TGCGCCAGCAGCCAATCTTTGGTGGTCGGGGGCCCCACAGATACGCAGTATTTT; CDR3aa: CASSQSLVVGGPTDTQYF
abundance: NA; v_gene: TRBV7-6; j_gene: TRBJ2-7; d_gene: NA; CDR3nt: TGTGCCAGCAGCTCGAGACTCGGCTACGAGCAGTACTTC; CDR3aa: CASSSRLGYEQYF
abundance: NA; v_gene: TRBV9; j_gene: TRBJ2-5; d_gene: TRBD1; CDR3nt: TGTGCCAGCAGCGATGGGACAGGGGACGTAGAGACCCAGTACTTC; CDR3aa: CASSDGTGDVETQYF
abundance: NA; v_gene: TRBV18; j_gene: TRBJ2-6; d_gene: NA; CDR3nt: TGTGCCAGCTCAGTTACAGGCAGGAACTCTGGGGCCAACGTCCTGACTTTC; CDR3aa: CASSVTGRNSGANVLTF
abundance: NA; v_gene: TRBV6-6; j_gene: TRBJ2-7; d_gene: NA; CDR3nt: TGTGCCAGCAGCCTGGTTGGGCATGACAGGTTTAACGAGCAGTACTTC; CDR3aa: CASSLVGHDRFNEQYF
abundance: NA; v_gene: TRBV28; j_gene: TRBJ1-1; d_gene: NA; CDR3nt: TGTGCCGCGGGGGTGAACACTGAAGCTTTCTTT; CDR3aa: CAAGVNTEAFF
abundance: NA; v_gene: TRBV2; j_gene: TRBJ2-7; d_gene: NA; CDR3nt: TGTGCCAGCAGTGAAGTGGGTAGCAACTACGAGCAGTACTTC; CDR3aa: CASSEVGSNYEQYF
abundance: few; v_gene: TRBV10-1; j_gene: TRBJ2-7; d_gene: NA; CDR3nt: TGCGCCAGCAGTGGGGATGGAGCCCCCTACGAGCAGTACTTC; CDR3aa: CASSGDGAPYEQYF
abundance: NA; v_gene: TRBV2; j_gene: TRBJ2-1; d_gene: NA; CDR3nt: TGTGCCAGCAGTGAAGCGTTTAAGCAGTTCTTC; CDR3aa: CASSEAFKQFF
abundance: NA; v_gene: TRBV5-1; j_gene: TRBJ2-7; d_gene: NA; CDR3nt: TGCGCCAGCAGCTTGGAAGGGGGGGAAGCCTACGAGCAGTACTTC; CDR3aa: CASSLEGGEAYEQYF
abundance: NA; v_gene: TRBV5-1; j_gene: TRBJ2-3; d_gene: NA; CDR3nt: TGCGCCAGCAGCCTAATCACAGATACGCAGTATTTT; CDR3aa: CASSLITDTQYF
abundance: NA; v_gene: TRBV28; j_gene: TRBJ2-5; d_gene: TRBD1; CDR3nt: TGTGCCAGCAGTTTATCCGGGACAGGTTTTTCGGAGACCCAGTACTTC; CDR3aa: CASSLSGTGFSETQYF
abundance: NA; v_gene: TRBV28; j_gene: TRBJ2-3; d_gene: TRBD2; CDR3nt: TGTGCCAGTCTAAGAGCGGGGACCCTTGCAGATACGCAGTATTTT; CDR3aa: CASLRAGTLADTQYF
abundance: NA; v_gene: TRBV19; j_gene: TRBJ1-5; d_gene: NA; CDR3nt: TGTGCCAGTACCACCAAAGGCCTGGGCAATCAGCCCCAGCATTTT; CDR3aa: CASTTKGLGNQPQHF
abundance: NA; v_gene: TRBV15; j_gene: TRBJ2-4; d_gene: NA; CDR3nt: TGTGCCACCAGCAAGCGACTCCAAGACATTCAGTACTTC; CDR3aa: CATSKRLQDIQYF
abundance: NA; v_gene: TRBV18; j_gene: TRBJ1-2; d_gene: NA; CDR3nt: TGTGCCAGTTCACCAAATAGGGGCAATGGCTACACCTTC; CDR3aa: CASSPNRGNGYTF
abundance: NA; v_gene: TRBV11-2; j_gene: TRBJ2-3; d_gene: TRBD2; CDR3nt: TGTGCCAGCAGCCCCGGACTAGCGGGAGACACAGATACGCAGTATTTT; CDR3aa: CASSPGLAGDTDTQYF
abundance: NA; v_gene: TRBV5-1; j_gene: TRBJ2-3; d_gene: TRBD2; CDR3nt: TGCGCCAGCAATCTCGAGGCTATAGCGGGAGGGGGCACAGATACGCAGTATTTT; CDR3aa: CASNLEAIAGGGTDTQYF
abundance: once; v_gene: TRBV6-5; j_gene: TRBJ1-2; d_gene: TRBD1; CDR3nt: TGTGCCAGCAGGCTCAATCGACAGGGCTCGGGCGGCTACACCTTC; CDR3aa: CASRLNRQGSGGYTF
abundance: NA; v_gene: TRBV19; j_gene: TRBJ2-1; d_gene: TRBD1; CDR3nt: TGTGCCAGTAGTATAATGGGACAGCGTGCTGAGCAGTTCTTC; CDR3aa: CASSIMGQRAEQFF
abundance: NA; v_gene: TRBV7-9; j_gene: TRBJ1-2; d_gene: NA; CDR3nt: TGTGCCAGCAGCTTAGTGACAGGCATAGATGGCTATGGCTACACCTTC; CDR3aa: CASSLVTGIDGYGYTF
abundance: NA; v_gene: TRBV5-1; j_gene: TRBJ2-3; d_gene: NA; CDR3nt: TGCGCCAGCAGCTTGGACAGGCTCACAGATACGCAGTATTTT; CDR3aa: CASSLDRLTDTQYF
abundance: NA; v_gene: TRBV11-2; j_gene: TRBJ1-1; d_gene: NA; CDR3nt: TGTGCCAGCAGCTTAACGCACACTGAAGCTTTCTTT; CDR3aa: CASSLTHTEAFF
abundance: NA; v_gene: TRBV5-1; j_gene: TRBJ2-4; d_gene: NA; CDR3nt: TGCGCCAGCAGCTTAACAATAGCCAAAAACATTCAGTACTTC; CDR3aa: CASSLTIAKNIQYF
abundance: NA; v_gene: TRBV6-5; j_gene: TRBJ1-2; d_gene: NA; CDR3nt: TGTGCCAGCAGATCGACAGGAAACTATGGCTACACCTTC; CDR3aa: CASRSTGNYGYTF
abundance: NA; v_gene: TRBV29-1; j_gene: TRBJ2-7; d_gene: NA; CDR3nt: TGCAGCGTTGAAGATCGCCGTGGGTTTACCTACGAGCAGTACTTC; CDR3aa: CSVEDRRGFTYEQYF
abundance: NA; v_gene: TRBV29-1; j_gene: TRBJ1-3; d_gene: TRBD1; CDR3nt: TGCAGCGTTGCGGGGGACAGGGATGTATCCGGAAACACCATATATTTT; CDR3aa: CSVAGDRDVSGNTIYF
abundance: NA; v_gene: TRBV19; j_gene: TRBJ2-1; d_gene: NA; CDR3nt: TGTGCCAGTATGGAAGGGGCGGGAATCAATGAGCAGTTCTTC; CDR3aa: CASMEGAGINEQFF
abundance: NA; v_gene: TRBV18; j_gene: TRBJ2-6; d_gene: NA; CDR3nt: TGTGCCAGCTCATTAGCGTCTGGGGCCAACGTCCTGACTTTC; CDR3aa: CASSLASGANVLTF
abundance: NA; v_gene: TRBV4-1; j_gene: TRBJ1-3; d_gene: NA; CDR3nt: TGCGCCAGCAGCCAAGATCTGGGCAGTGGAAACACCATATATTTT; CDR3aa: CASSQDLGSGNTIYF
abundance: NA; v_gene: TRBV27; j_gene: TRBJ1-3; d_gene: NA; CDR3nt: TGTGCCAGCAGTTTGGACAGCTACGATACCACCGGAAACACCATATATTTT; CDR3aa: CASSLDSYDTTGNTIYF
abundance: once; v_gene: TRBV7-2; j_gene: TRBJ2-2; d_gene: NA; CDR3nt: TGTGCCAGCACCACCTCCCCTGCCGGGGAGCTGTTTTTT; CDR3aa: CASTTSPAGELFF
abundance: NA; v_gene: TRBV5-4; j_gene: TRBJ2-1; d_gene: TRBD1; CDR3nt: TGTGCCAGCAGCCCGGGACAGTTTATCTACAATGAGCAGTTCTTC; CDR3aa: CASSPGQFIYNEQFF
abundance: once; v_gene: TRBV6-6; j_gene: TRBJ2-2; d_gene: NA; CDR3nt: TGTGCCAGCAGTTCCAGGGTTAGGTCAACCGGGGAGCTGTTTTTT; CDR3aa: CASSSRVRSTGELFF
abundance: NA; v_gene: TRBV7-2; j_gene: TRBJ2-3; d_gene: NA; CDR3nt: TGTGCCAGCAGCTTTTCAGATACGCAGTATTTT; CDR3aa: CASSFSDTQYF
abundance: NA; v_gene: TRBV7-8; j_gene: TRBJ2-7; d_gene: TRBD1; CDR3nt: TGTGCCAGCAGCTTAGGTCGACAGGGCGGCGAGCAGTACTTC; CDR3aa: CASSLGRQGGEQYF
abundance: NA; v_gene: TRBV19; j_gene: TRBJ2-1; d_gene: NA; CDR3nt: TGTGCCAGTAGTATAGATTTGGCACAGGGTGGCGATGAGCAGTTCTTC; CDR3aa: CASSIDLAQGGDEQFF
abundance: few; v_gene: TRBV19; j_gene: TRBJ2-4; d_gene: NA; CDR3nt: TGTGCCAGTAGTACGCCGCGGGCAGCCAAAAACATTCAGTACTTC; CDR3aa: CASSTPRAAKNIQYF
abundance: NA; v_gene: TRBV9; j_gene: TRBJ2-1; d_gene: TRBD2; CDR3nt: TGTGCCAGCAGCTCATTAGCGGGATCAGCGGGGGGTGAGCAGTTCTTC; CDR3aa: CASSSLAGSAGGEQFF
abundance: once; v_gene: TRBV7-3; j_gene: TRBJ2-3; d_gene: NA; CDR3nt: TGTGCCAGCAGCTCGGGACCTAACATTGAAACGCAGTATTTT; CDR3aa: CASSSGPNIETQYF
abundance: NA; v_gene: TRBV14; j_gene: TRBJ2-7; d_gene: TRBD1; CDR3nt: TGTGCCAGCAGCCAAGAAGATGGAGGGTACAGGGGGATTGACGAGCAGTACTTC; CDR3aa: CASSQEDGGYRGIDEQYF
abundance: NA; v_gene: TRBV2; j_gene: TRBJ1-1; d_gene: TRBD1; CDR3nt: TGTGCCAGCAGCCTAACAGGGACAGGTGAAGCTTTCTTT; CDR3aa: CASSLTGTGEAFF